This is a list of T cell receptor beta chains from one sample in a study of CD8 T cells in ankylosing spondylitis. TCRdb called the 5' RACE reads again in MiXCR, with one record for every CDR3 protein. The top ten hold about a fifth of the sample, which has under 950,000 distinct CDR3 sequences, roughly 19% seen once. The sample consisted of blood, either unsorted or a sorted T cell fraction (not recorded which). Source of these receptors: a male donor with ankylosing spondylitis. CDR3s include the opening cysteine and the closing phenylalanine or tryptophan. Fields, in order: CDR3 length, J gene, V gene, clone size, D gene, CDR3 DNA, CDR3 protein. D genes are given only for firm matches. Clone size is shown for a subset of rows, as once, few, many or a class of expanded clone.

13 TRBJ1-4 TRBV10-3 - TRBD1 TGTGCCATCAGTGACGGGGACAGTGAAAAACTGTTTTTT CAISDGDSEKLFF
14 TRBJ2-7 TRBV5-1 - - TGCGCCAGCAGCTTGGCGGGGGGCGTCGGCGAGCAGTACTTC CASSLAGGVGEQYF
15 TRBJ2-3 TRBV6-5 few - TGTGCCAGCAGTTTACCGGGACTCCGCACAGATACGCAGTATTTT CASSLPGLRTDTQYF
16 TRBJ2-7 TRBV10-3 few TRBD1 TGTGCCATCAGTGAGCCTGGGACAGGGGCATCCTACGAGCAGTACTTC CAISEPGTGASYEQYF
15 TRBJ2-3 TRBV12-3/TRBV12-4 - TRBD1 TGTGCCAGCAGTCGGGGCGGACAGGGGTCAGATACGCAGTATTTT CASSRGGQGSDTQYF
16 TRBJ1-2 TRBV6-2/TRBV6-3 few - TGTGCCAGCAGTCCCACGGACACGATTATGGGCTATGGCTACACCTTC CASSPTDTIMGYGYTF
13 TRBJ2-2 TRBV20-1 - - TGCAGTGCTACGGGACCCAACACCGGGGAGCTGTTTTTT CSATGPNTGELFF
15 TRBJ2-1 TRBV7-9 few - TGTGCCAGCAGCTTAGCCCGGGGCTCCTACAATGAGCAGTTCTTC CASSLARGSYNEQFF
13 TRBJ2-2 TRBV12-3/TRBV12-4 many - TGTGCCAGCAGGCACCAGAACACCGGGGAGCTGTTTTTT CASRHQNTGELFF
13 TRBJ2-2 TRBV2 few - TGTGCCAGCAGTGAACTGTGGGTGTCTAGGCTGTTTTTT CASSELWVSRLFF
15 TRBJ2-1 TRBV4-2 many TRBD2 TGTGCCAGCAGCCAAGGACTAGCGGGAGCCAATGAGCAGTTCTTC CASSQGLAGANEQFF
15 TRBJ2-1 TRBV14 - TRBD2 TGTGCCAGCAGCCAAACAGGACTAGTGGGCAATGAGCAGTTCTTC CASSQTGLVGNEQFF
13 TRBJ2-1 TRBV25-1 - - TGTGCCAGCAGTGAACGCCCCTACAATGAGCAGTTCTTC CASSERPYNEQFF
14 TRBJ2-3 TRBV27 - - TGTGCCAGCATGGGGCAGGGCCGCACAGATACGCAGTATTTT CASMGQGRTDTQYF
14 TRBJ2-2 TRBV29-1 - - TGCAGCGTTGAATCAGGGGACGGTACCGGGGAGCTGTTTTTT CSVESGDGTGELFF
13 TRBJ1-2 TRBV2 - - TGTGCCAGCATGTCCCCGGGAGGCTATGGCTACACCTTC CASMSPGGYGYTF
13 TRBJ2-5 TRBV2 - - TGTGCCGGAAAAACCACCCACGAAGAGACCCAGTACTTC CAGKTTHEETQYF
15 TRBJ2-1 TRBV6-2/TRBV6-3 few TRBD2 TGTGCCAGCAGTTACGGGGGGGTCTCCTACAATGAGCAGTTCTTC CASSYGGVSYNEQFF
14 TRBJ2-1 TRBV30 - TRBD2 TGTGCCTGGACCTCTAGCGGGAGCAACAATGAGCAGTTCTTC CAWTSSGSNNEQFF
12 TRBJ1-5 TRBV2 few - TGTGCCAGCAGTGAGGACAGTCAGCCCCAGCATTTT CASSEDSQPQHF
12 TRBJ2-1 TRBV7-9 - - TGTGCCAGCAGCCCACTAAACTATGAGCAGTTCTTC CASSPLNYEQFF
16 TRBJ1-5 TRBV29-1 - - TGCAGCGCCGGAGTCCAGGCGGTCGATAGCAATCAGCCCCAGCATTTT CSAGVQAVDSNQPQHF
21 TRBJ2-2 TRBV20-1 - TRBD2 TGCAGTGCTAGTTCGTACCTCATTGGACTAGCGGGAGAGGCGAACACCGGGGAGCTGTTTTTT CSASSYLIGLAGEANTGELFF
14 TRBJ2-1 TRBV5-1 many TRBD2 TGCGCCACCCAGAGCGGGGGGCGAATCAATGAGCAGTTCTTC CATQSGGRINEQFF
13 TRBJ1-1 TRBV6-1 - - TGTGCCAGCAGTGTGAACTTAAACACTGAAGCTTTCTTT CASSVNLNTEAFF
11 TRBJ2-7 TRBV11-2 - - TGTGCCAGCAGCTTACAGCGCGAGCAGTACTTC CASSLQREQYF
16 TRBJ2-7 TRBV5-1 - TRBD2 TGCGCCAGCAGCTTGGCCAGCGGGAGAAACTCCTACGAGCAGTACTTC CASSLASGRNSYEQYF
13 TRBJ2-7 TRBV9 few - TGTGCCAGCAGCGTAGGGGGGGCAGCCGAGCAGTACTTC CASSVGGAAEQYF
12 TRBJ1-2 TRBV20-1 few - TGCAGTGCTGCGAAGGGAGAGTATGGCTACACCTTC CSAAKGEYGYTF
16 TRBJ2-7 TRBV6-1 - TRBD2 TGTGCCAGCGTCGTGGCTCTAGCGGGGTATTCCTACGAGCAGTACTTC CASVVALAGYSYEQYF
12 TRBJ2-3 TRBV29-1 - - TGCAGCGTTGGCAGCAACACAGATACGCAGTATTTT CSVGSNTDTQYF
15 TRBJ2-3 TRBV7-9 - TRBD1 TGTGCCAGCAGCTTACACAGGGGGCCGGCAGATACGCAGTATTTT CASSLHRGPADTQYF
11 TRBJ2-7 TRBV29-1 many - TGCAGCGTTCGGGACGGCCAATGGCAGTACTTC CSVRDGQWQYF
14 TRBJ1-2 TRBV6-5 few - TGTGCCAGCAGTTACGGGCCGGGGAACTATGGCTACACCTTC CASSYGPGNYGYTF
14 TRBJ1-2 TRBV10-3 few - TGTGCCATCAGTGAGGAGCACTACAGGGAAGGCTACACCTTC CAISEEHYREGYTF
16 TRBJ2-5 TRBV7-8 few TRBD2 TGTGCCAGCAGCCCCCTAGGACTAGCGGGAGGGGAGACCCAGTACTTC CASSPLGLAGGETQYF
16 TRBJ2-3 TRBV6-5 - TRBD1 TGTGCCAGCAGTTACCCCGTAACAGGGGGCGCGGATACGCAGTATTTT CASSYPVTGGADTQYF
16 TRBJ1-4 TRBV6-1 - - TGTGCCAGCAGTGAAGTTGGCAGGGTGATAAGTGAAAAACTGTTTTTT CASSEVGRVISEKLFF
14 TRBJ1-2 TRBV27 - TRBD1 TGTGCCAGCAGCTCACAGGGGGCCGGTCCTGGCTACACCTTC CASSSQGAGPGYTF
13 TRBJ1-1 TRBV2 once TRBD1 TGTGCCAGCAAGGGACAGCTTGACACTGAAGCTTTCTTT CASKGQLDTEAFF